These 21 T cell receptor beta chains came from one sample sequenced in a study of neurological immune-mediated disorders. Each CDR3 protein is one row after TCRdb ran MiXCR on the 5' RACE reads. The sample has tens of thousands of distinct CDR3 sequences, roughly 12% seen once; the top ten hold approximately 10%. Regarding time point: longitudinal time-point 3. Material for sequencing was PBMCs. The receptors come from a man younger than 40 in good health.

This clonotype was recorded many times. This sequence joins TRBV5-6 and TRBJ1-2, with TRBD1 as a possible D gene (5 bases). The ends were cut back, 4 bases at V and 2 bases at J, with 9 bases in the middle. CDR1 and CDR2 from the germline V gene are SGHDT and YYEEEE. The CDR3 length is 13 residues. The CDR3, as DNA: TGTGCCAGCAGCCCGGACAAAAACTATGGCTACACCTTC. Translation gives CASSPDKNYGYTF.

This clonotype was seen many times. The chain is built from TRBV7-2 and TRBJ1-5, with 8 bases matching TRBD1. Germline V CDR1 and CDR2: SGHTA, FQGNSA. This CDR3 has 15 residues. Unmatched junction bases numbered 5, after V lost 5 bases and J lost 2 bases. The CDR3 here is CASSLDRAGNQPQHF. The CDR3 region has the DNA TGTGCCAGCAGCCTGGACAGGGCGGGCAATCAGCCCCAGCATTTT.

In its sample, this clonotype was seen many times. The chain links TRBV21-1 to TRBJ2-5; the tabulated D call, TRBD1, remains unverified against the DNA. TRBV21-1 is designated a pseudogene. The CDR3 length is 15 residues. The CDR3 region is CASSKYGTGLETQYF. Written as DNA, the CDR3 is TGTGCCAGCAGCAAATATGGGACAGGGCTGGAGACCCAGTACTTC.

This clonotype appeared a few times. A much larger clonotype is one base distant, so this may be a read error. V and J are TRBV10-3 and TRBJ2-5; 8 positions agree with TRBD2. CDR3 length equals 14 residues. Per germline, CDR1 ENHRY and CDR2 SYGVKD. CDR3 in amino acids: CVIKPSGSGETQYF. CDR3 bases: TGTGTCATCAAGCCCAGCGGGAGCGGGGAGACCCAGTACTTC.

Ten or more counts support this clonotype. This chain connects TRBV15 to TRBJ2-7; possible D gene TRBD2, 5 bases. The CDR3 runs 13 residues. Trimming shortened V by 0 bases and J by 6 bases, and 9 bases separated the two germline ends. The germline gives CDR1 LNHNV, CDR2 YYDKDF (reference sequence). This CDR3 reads CATSRDEGAEQYF. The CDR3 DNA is TGTGCCACCAGCAGAGATGAGGGTGCCGAGCAGTACTTC.

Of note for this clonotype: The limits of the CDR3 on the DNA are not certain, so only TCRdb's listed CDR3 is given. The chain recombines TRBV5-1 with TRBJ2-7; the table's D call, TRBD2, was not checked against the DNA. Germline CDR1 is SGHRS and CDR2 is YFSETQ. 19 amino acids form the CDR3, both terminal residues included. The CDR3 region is CASSFYICSAGLAGGEQYF.

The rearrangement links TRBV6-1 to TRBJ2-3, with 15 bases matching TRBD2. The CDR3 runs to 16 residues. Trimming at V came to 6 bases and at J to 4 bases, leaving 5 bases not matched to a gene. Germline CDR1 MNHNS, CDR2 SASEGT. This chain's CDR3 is CASRRGLAGGPDTQYF. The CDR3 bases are TGTGCCAGCAGGAGGGGACTAGCGGGAGGACCAGATACGCAGTATTTT.

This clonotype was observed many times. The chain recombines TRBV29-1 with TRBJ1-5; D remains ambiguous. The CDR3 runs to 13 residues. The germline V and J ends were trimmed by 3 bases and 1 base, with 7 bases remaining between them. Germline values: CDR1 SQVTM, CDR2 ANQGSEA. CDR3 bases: TGCAGCGTTGAGACTGACAGCAATCAGCCCCAGCATTTT. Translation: CSVETDSNQPQHF.

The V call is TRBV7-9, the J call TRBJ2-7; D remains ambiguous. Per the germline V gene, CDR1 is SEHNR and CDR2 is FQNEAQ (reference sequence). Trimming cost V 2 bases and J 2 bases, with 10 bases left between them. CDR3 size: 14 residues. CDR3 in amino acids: CASSLNGLTYEQYF. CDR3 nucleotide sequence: TGTGCCAGCAGCTTAAATGGGCTTACCTACGAGCAGTACTTC.

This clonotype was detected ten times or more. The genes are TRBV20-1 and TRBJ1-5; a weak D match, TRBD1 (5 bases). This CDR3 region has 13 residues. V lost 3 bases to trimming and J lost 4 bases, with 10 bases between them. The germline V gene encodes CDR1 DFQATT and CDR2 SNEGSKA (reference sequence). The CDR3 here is CSASTGPNQPQHF. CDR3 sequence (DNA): TGCAGTGCTAGCACAGGACCTAATCAGCCCCAGCATTTT.

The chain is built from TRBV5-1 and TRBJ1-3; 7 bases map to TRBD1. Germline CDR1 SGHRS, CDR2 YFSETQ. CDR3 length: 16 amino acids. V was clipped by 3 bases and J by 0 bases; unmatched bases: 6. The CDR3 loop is CASSSGTANSGNTIYF. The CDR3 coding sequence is TGCGCCAGCAGCTCGGGGACAGCGAACTCTGGAAACACCATATATTTT.

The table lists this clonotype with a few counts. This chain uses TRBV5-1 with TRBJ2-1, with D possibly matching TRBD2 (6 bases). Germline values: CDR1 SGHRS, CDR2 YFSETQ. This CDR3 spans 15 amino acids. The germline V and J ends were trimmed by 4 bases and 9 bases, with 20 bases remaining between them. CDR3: CASSRDSSGGSEQFF. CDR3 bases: TGCGCCAGCAGCCGGGACTCCTCCGGAGGTAGTGAGCAGTTCTTC.

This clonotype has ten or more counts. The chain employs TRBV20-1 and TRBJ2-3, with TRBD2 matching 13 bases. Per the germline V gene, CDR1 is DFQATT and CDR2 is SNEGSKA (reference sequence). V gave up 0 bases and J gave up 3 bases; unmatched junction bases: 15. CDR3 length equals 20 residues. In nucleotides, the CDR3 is TGCAGTGCTAGAGATTCTAGCGGTAGTAGGACTAGCGGGAGTACAGATACGCAGTATTTT. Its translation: CSARDSSGSRTSGSTDTQYF.

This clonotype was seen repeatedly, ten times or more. The CDR3 spells CASSLGLAGSYNEQFF. CDR3 nucleotides: TGTGCCAGCAGCTTAGGACTAGCGGGCTCCTACAATGAGCAGTTCTTC. The chain uses TRBV7-9 and TRBJ2-1, with 10 bases that match TRBD2. This CDR3 region has 16 residues. The germline CDR1 and CDR2 sequences are SEHNR and FQNEAQ (reference sequence). J was trimmed by 0 bases and V by 1 base; bases with no gene match: 0.

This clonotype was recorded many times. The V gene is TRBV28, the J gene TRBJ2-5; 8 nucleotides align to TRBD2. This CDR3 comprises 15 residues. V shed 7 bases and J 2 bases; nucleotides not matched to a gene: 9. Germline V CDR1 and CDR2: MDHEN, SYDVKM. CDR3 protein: CASTPISGKQETQYF. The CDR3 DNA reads TGTGCCAGCACCCCCATTAGCGGGAAACAAGAGACCCAGTACTTC.

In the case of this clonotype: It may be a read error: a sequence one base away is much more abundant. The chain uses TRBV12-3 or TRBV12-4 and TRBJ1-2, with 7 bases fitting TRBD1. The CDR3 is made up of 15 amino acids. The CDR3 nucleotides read TGTGCCAGCAGTTTAGCGACAGGGTCTAACCATGGCTACACCTTC. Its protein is CASSLATGSNHGYTF.

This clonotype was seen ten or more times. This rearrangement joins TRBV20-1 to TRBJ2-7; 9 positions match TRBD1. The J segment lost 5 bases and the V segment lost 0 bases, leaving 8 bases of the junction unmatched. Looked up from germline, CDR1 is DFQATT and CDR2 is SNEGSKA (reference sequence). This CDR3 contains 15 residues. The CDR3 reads CSARDQTGGKDEQYF. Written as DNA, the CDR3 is TGCAGTGCTAGAGATCAAACAGGGGGCAAGGACGAGCAGTACTTC.

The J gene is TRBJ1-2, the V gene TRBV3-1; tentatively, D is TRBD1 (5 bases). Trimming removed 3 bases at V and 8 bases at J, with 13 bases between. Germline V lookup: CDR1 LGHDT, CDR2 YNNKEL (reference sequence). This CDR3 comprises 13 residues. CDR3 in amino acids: CASSQQGFGGYTF. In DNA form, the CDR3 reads TGTGCCAGCAGCCAGCAGGGATTTGGGGGCTACACCTTC. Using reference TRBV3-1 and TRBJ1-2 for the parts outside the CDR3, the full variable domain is DTAVSQTPKYLVTQMGNDKSIKCEQNLGHDTMYWYKQDSKKFLKIMFSYNNKELIINETVPNRFSPKSPDKAHLNLHINSLELGDSAVYFCASSQQGFGGYTFGSGTRLTVV.

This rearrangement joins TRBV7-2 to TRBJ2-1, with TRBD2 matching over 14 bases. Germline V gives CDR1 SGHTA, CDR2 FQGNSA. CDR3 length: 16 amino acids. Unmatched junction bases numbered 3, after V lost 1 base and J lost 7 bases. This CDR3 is CASSLVRTSGRNEQFF. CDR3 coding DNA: TGTGCCAGCAGCTTAGTACGGACTAGCGGGAGGAATGAGCAGTTCTTC.

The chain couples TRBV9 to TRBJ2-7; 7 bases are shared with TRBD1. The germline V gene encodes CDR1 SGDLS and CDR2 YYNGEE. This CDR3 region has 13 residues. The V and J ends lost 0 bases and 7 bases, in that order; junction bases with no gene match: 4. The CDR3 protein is CASSVGGTDEQYF. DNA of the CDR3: TGTGCCAGCAGCGTAGGGGGGACAGATGAGCAGTACTTC. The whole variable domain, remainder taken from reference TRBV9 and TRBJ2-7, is DSGVTQTPKHLITATGQRVTLRCSPRSGDLSVYWYQQSLDQGLQFLIQYYNGEERAKGNILERFSAQQFPDLHSELNLSSLELGDSALYFCASSVGGTDEQYFGPGTRLTVT.

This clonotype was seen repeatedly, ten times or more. CDR3 DNA sequence: TGTGCCAGCAGCTTGTACACCCAGCAGTACTTC. This gives the protein CASSLYTQQYF. The genes are TRBV11-2 and TRBJ2-7; D gene ambiguous. Germline loops: CDR1 SGHAT, CDR2 FQNNGV. This CDR3 has 11 amino acids. Trimming stripped 3 bases from V and 8 bases from J, with 8 bases between.